The following is a T cell receptor beta chain sequence with its context. The authors' processing: Estimates of nucleated cell counts were drawn from the amplification of reference gene primers. Clones were read by immunoSEQ multiplex PCR, and TCRdb kept only the in-frame ones, dropping some. V and J calls and clone size are as listed in that table; D and trimming were resolved from the DNA. The data hold around 90,000 clones, with 88% observed a single time. Enrollment of patients from Seattle took place during active infection, with longitudinal follow-up. This specimen comes from a study of blood T cell repertoires in COVID-19. Study-wide context: T cells, B-cell-depleted T cells, or PBMCs supplied cDNA or gDNA.

Germline V gene data show CDR1 as SNHLY and CDR2 as FYNNEI. The V and J ends lost 6 bases and 3 bases respectively, with 8 bases between them. The CDR3 totals 12 residues. The receptor comes from a man aged 45 to 65 with COVID-19, enrolled during active disease. The rearrangement links TRBV2 to TRBJ1-2; no clear D gene. Specimen: peripheral blood. The CDR3 is CASSQEYYGYTF. In DNA, the CDR3 is TGTGCCAGCAGCCAGGAATACTATGGCTACACCTTC.